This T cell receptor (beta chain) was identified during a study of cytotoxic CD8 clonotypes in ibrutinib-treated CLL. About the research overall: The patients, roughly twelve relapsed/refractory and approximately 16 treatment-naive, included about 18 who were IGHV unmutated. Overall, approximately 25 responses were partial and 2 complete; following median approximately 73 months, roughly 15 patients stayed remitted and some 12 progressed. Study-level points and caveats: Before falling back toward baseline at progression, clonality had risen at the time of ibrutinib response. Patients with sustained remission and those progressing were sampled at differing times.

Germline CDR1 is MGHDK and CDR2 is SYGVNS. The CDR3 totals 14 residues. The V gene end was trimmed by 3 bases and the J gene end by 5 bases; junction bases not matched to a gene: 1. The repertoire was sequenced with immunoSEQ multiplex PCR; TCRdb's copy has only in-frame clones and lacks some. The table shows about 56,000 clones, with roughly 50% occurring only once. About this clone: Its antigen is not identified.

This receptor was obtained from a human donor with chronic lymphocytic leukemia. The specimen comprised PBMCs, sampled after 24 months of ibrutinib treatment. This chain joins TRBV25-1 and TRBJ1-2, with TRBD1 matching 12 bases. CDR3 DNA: TGTGCCAGCAGTGAGGGACAGGGGGCTTATGGCTACACCTTC. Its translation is CASSEGQGAYGYTF.